This TCR beta chain was recovered during a study of cytomegalovirus exposure and HLA in healthy donors. PCR employed 60 Vbeta and 13 Jbeta primers. Sequenced by immunoSEQ multiplex PCR; TCRdb stores in-frame clones only, minus some. Of under 200,000 clones in the sample, approximately 86% are singletons; the top ten hold under 2.5%. This CDR3 spans 14 amino acids. Germline loops: CDR1 LNHDA, CDR2 SQIVND (reference sequence). V was pared by 8 bases and J by 4 bases, with 10 bases of the junction left unmatched. This chain connects TRBV19 to TRBJ1-2; 7 nucleotides line up with TRBD1. This sequence was found in a woman aged 18-29 years in good health and CMV-seronegative. Sequenced sample: PBMCs. The CDR3 loop is CASRERTGVYGYTF. DNA of the CDR3: TGTGCCAGTCGTGAAAGGACAGGAGTCTATGGCTACACCTTC.